This entry describes one T cell receptor (beta chain). Which antigen it targets is not known. No base qualities exist here, and no much larger clone lies one base off it. The library relied on the immunoSEQ multiplex PCR assay. TCRdb carries this immuneACCESS record with in-frame sequences only. Its versions omit some clonotypes, under half of them owing to an unresolved V gene in the studies checked, with the rest unexplained. The sample table lists about 7,700 clones, roughly 70% of them with a count of one. The top ten hold more than 0.9% of the sample. These data originate in a study of cutaneous CD30+ T cell lymphoproliferative disorder and hepatitis E (dated by TCRdb to between 2018 and 2020). Sequencing used blood. This TCR came from a human donor with a cutaneous T cell lymphoproliferative disorder associated with hepatitis E virus.

DNA sequence: TGTGCCAGCAGGTTACTAGCGGACACCGGGGAGCTGTTTTTT. This translates into CASRLLADTGELFF. The V gene is TRBV27 and the J gene is TRBJ2-2; 8 central bases correspond to TRBD2. From the cysteine through the phenylalanine, the CDR3 covers 14 amino acids. The entry retains the CDR3 DNA only, 42 bases that are in frame from base 1. V loses 6 bases at its end and J loses 3 bases; junction bases beyond the gene matches: 3. CDR1 and CDR2 are read off the germline V gene (reference sequence) as MNHEY and SMNVEV.